This T cell receptor (beta chain) is drawn from a study of early T cells in non-severe SARS-CoV-2 infection (dated by TCRdb to about 2021). Study-level background: Bulk RNA from unsorted whole blood was used for TCR sequencing, so alpha and beta chains could not be paired.

V loses 7 bases of germline sequence and J loses 2 bases, and the interval between the two ends is 15 bases. Spanning cysteine to phenylalanine, the CDR3 consists of 14 amino acids. Just the 42-base CDR3 DNA is kept, in frame starting at base 1. The germline V gene (reference sequence) sets CDR1 to SGHNT and CDR2 to YYREEE. This clonotype has only a few counts. What antigen it recognizes has not been identified. No much larger clone is present one base from it, and per-base qualities are unavailable. Receptor libraries were prepared by 5' RACE. Sequencer: NextSeq 500. In the TCR library protocol, unique molecular identifiers were attached to individual cDNA molecules to correct for PCR bias and sequencing error. TCR alpha and beta chains were both sequenced, and the abundances of alpha and beta sequences in each sample were closely correlated with each other. Turning to the authors' computational methods: Decombinator V4 was used to annotate TCR sequences for V gene, J gene and CDR3. Expanded TCRs were defined as changing significantly between any two time points under a Poisson model with p below 0.0001. TCR abundances were normalised to the total number of TCRs sequenced per sample and expressed as counts per million. TRAV1-2 paired with TRAJ12, TRAJ20 or TRAJ33 defined MAIT TCRs, while TRAV10 paired with TRAJ18 defined iNKT TCRs. VDJdb, accessed 1 November 2021, was searched for CMV, EBV and SARS-CoV-2 annotated TCRs, with TCRs annotated for multiple antigens excluded. TCRdb reprocessed the public reads (quality trimming at Q25 with fastp, clone calling with MiXCR) and kept in-frame beta chains. Under each unique CDR3 protein, matching rows form one entry showing the most common genes and DNA. TCRdb's processing, not the study's, gives the V and J calls here. The sample has approximately 120,000 distinct CDR3 sequences on record, more than 12% of them singletons. The ten largest account for less than 25% of the sample.

Findings and caveats that apply to the study as a whole: VDJdb matching was skewed toward anti-spike CD8 responses and likely underestimated virus-specific expansions by missing private and CD4 specificities.

The study was a case-control design nested within a healthcare worker cohort in London, UK, with weekly nasopharyngeal swab PCR tests and blood sampling. Healthcare workers were enrolled in the week of the UK lockdown, from 23 to 31 March 2020, and were followed every week for up to roughly 15 weeks. Sequenced material: whole blood. The chain is encoded by TRBV5-4 joined to TRBJ1-2; the D gene is perhaps TRBD1, from 6 matching bases. The sequence was collected from an adult who was a healthcare worker with PCR-confirmed SARS-CoV-2 infection or an uninfected control (not recorded which). At the DNA level, the sequence is TGTGCCAGCCGACATTCCGGACAGAACTATGGCTACACCTTC. It encodes CASRHSGQNYGYTF. The full variable domain, completed from the reference TRBV5-4 and TRBJ1-2 proteins outside the CDR3, reads ETGVTQSPTHLIKTRGQQVTLRCSSQSGHNTVSWYQQALGQGPQFIFQYYREEENGRGNFPPRFSGLQFPNYSSELNVNALELDDSALYLCASRHSGQNYGYTFGSGTRLTVV.